This TCR beta chain stems from a study of T cells in Graves' hyperthyroidism and ophthalmopathy. General study findings and limits: Separating ophthalmopathy from stable hyperthyroidism was achieved by a 13 V-J model. Blood also showed most of the thyroid clonotypes that were expanded above 0.001.

With regard to this clonotype: Its antigen is not known.

TCR beta CDR3 regions were amplified from RNA transcripts. With the HTBI primer set, the TCR CDR3 went through a first round of RT-PCR. In TCRdb, the multiplex PCR reads were re-called with MiXCR into one record per CDR3 protein. The sample consists of more than 650,000 distinct CDR3 sequences, approximately 14% of them appearing once. The CDR3 contains 15 residues. After removal of 5 bases from V and 6 bases from J, the junction contained 10 bases not matched to a gene. V usage is TRBV12-3 or TRBV12-4 and J usage is TRBJ1-2; 9 positions match TRBD1. The sequence derives from a young woman with Graves' hyperthyroidism. The sample comprised blood. The CDR3 region has the DNA TGTGCCAGCAGTGGGGACAGGGTATTGGGGCATGGCTACACCTTC. This translates into CASSGDRVLGHGYTF.